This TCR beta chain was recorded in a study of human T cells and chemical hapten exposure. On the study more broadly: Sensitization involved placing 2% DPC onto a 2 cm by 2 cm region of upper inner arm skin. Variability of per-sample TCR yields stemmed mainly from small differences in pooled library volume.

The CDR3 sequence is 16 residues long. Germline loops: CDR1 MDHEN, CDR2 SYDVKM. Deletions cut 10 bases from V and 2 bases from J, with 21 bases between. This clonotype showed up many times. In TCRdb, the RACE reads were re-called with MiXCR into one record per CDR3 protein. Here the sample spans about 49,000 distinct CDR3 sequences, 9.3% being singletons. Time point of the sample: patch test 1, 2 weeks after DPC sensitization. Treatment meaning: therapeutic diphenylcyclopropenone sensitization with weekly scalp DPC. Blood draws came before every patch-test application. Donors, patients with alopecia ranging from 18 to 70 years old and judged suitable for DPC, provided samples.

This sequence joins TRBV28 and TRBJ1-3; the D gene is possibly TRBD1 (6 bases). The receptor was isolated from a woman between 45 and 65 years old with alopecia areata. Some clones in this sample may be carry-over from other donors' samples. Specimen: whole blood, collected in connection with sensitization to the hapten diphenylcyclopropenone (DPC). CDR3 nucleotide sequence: TGTGCCACCCGAAAATCCGGGACATTGGCTGGAAACACCATATATTTT. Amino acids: CATRKSGTLAGNTIYF.